This T cell receptor (beta chain) originates from a study of shared T cell receptors in the human thymus. Libraries were prepared by immunoSEQ multiplex PCR; TCRdb keeps only in-frame clonotypes and omits some of them. The sample has hundreds of thousands of clones, 70% to 90% seen once. Germline V CDR1 and CDR2: MNHEY, SMNVEV (reference sequence). The CDR3 is 15 amino acids. V lost 7 bases and J lost 7, with 22 bases in between. In addition, the sample was reused for a study of human thymus T cells. From that paper: The sample donors, healthy Finnish infants, were having corrective surgery for congenital heart defects. Resections from corrective heart surgery provided thymus tissue. Seemingly biased V and J gene usage marked thymic and blood repertoires. Related studies found that unrelated individuals share highly overlapping thymic repertoires.

Sequencing was done on a sample of thymocytes. V is TRBV27 and J is TRBJ1-1, with D possibly being TRBD1 (5 bases). The sequence was obtained from a boy younger than two with a congenital heart defect. The CDR3 sequence is CASNTFGGGDHEAFF. The CDR3 DNA follows: TGTGCCAGCAACACATTTGGGGGGGGAGACCATGAAGCTTTCTTT.